Each of the 16 T cell receptor beta chains below was sequenced from the same sample in a study of tumor and adjacent non-tumor tissue in lung cancer. RNA was extracted from bulk tissue without any cell sorting. The normal lung tissue was taken more than 3 cm from the tumor edge. Three rounds of nested PCR, following a modified ARM-PCR protocol, produced the TCRbeta library. TCRdb analysed the multiplex PCR reads with MiXCR anew, one entry per CDR3 protein. This table has about 100,000 distinct CDR3 sequences, about 60% appearing once. Sequencing was carried out using distant non-tumor lung tissue. The receptors here all came from a young man with non-small cell lung cancer.

As regards this clonotype: As the CDR3 is not closed by the conserved phenylalanine or tryptophan, this likely results from a read error. The limits of the CDR3 on the DNA are not certain, so only TCRdb's listed CDR3 is given. The rearrangement links TRBV11-3 to TRBJ2-1; TRBD2, the D gene given by the table, was not confirmed from the DNA. A total of 15 residues make up the CDR3, ends included. Germline V gene data show CDR1 as SGHNT and CDR2 as YENEEA. CDR3 sequence reads: CASSLGQTSGNEQLL.

In its sample, this clonotype was seen many times. V is TRBV24-1 and J is TRBJ2-5, with 7 bases matching TRBD2. This CDR3 has 15 amino acids. CDR1 is KGHDR and CDR2 is SFDVKD in the germline V gene. V shed 4 bases, J shed 4 bases, and the junction held 8 bases outside the gene matches. Written as DNA, the CDR3 is TGTGCCACCAGTGACCCCGGACTAGTTGGAGAGACCCAGTACTTC. Its protein is CATSDPGLVGETQYF.

This chain connects TRBV6-2 or TRBV6-3 to TRBJ2-7; possibly TRBD2 for D (7 bases). The CDR3 has 14 residues. Germline assignment: CDR1 MNHEY and CDR2 SVGEGT. V shed 6 bases and J shed 5 bases, with 17 bases lying between them. Written as DNA, the CDR3 is TGTGCCAGCAGGAGGGGGGGGCCCGTGGACGAGCAGTACTTC. Its protein product is CASRRGGPVDEQYF.

The rearrangement uses TRBV4-1 and TRBJ2-7; D may be TRBD2 (5 bases). CDR3 length equals 15 residues. Looked up from germline, CDR1 is MGHRA and CDR2 is YSYEKL. Trimming took 0 bases from V and 2 from J, leaving 11 bases between them. The CDR3 is CASSQDAGRTYEQYF. CDR3 coding DNA: TGCGCCAGCAGCCAAGATGCGGGCAGAACCTACGAGCAGTACTTC.

This clonotype occurred a few times. At one boundary the junction diverges from the germline segment, which might be a read error. The V gene is TRBV6-1, the J gene TRBJ2-1; D gene unclear. Germline loops: CDR1 MNHNS, CDR2 SASEGT. This CDR3 has 11 residues. The CDR3 nucleotides are TGTGCCAGCAGGGAGAACAATGAACAGTTCTTC. It codes for CASRENNEQFF.

A note on this clonotype: This is likely a read error, given that the CDR3 carries no conserved phenylalanine or tryptophan at its end. It is unclear where the CDR3 begins or ends on the DNA, so no DNA is shown, and the CDR3 is as TCRdb lists it. The rearrangement uses TRBV20-1 and TRBJ2-1; the table gives TRBD2 as D, unverified against the DNA. The CDR3 has 15 residues if both end residues are counted. The germline V gene has CDR1 DFQATT and CDR2 SNEGSKA (reference sequence). The CDR3 here is CSALTGTSVLHEHFL.

The table lists this clonotype with many counts. V is TRBV29-1 and J is TRBJ2-2; 8 bases fit TRBD2. The length of the CDR3 is 15 residues. Germline V gene data show CDR1 as SQVTM and CDR2 as ANQGSEA. The V gene end was trimmed by 1 base and the J gene end by 4 bases; junction bases not matched to a gene: 5. The CDR3 spells CSVEVPTSATGELFF. CDR3 DNA sequence: TGCAGCGTTGAAGTCCCGACTAGCGCCACCGGGGAGCTGTTTTTT.

Regarding this clonotype: The junction departs from the called germline gene at one end, perhaps through a read error. The chain has TRBV29-1 and TRBJ2-7, with 8 bases lining up with TRBD2. Germline-derived CDR1 and CDR2 are SQVTM and ANQGSEA. CDR3 length: 14 residues. CDR3 loop: CSASFGRATYKQYF. CDR3 DNA sequence: TGCAGCGCTTCCTTCGGGAGGGCGACCTACAAGCAGTACTTC.

This chain connects TRBV29-1 to TRBJ2-7; 7 bases agree with TRBD2. CDR1 is SQVTM, CDR2 ANQGSEA, per germline. J gave up 9 bases and V 4 bases, and 12 bases lay outside the gene matches. The length of the CDR3 is 13 residues. DNA of the CDR3: TGCAGCGTTGGGGGCACTAGCGCCTATGTGCAGTACTTC. This translates into CSVGGTSAYVQYF.

This clonotype was recorded many times. The genes are TRBV6-5 and TRBJ2-2; D may match TRBD1 or TRBD2 (5 bases each). The CDR3 runs to 13 residues. Germline V gives CDR1 MNHEY, CDR2 SVGAGI. V was shortened by 6 bases and J by 8 bases, with 13 bases between the two germline ends. The CDR3 sequence: CASRRDGFGELFF. The CDR3 region has the DNA TGTGCCAGCAGACGGGACGGCTTTGGGGAGCTGTTTTTT.

A remark on this clonotype: Mismatch with germline at one junction end may stem from a read error. V gene TRBV11-3 combines with J gene TRBJ2-5, with TRBD1 identical over 10 bases. Germline V gene data show CDR1 as SGHNT and CDR2 as YENEEA. This CDR3 spans 14 amino acids. The CDR3 region is CTSSCGTGVETRYF. For the CDR3, the DNA is TGTACCAGCAGTTGCGGGACAGGGGTAGAGACCCGGTACTTT.

The CDR3 sequence: CSAVVGGNNEQFF. The CDR3 coding sequence is TGCAGTGCCGTCGTGGGGGGCAACAATGAGCAGTTCTTC. The chain recombines TRBV20-1 with TRBJ2-1; D is possibly TRBD1 or TRBD2 (6 bases each). V lost 6 bases, J lost 5 bases, and 14 bases lay in between. The V gene's germline CDR1 is DFQATT and CDR2 SNEGSKA (reference sequence). The CDR3 is made up of 13 amino acids.

This clonotype was counted at least ten times. The J gene is TRBJ1-5, the V gene TRBV6-2 or TRBV6-3, with 7 nucleotides matching TRBD1. CDR1 and CDR2 from the germline V gene are MNHEY and SVGEGT. CDR3 length: 15 amino acids. The J segment lost 0 bases and the V segment lost 7 bases, leaving 6 bases of the junction unmatched. The CDR3 DNA reads as TGTGCCAGCACCAAGGGGGCAGTTAGCAATCAGCCCCAGCATTTT. Translating gives CASTKGAVSNQPQHF.

To note about this clonotype: This may stem from a read error, because a much larger clone lies one nucleotide away. This rearrangement joins TRBV20-1 to TRBJ2-5; D remains ambiguous. The CDR3 has 13 residues. Trimming removed 7 bases at V and 1 base at J, with 13 bases between. Looked up from germline, CDR1 is DFQATT and CDR2 is SNEGSKA (reference sequence). Here the CDR3 reads CSVASAAQETQYF. The CDR3 DNA reads TGCAGTGTTGCCTCCGCGGCCCAAGAGACCCAGTACTTC.

This chain uses TRBV4-1 with TRBJ1-5; D might be TRBD2 (5 bases). Near its end, the DNA agrees better with TRBJ2-3, so the J call may be wrong. Germline CDR1 is MGHRA and CDR2 is YSYEKL. The CDR3 totals 15 residues. The CDR3 nucleotides are TGCGCCAGCAGCCAAGATGGACTTAGCAATCAGCCCCAGTATTTT. It is translated as CASSQDGLSNQPQYF.

This clonotype was seen many times. This chain joins TRBV20-1 and TRBJ2-4, with D uncertain. Trimming pared 0 bases from V and 13 bases from J, leaving 13 bases between. Per germline, CDR1 DFQATT and CDR2 SNEGSKA (reference sequence). The length of the CDR3 is 12 residues. The CDR3, as DNA: TGCAGTGCTAGAGATTTTGCCGTGGACCAGTACTTC. It is translated as CSARDFAVDQYF.